This T cell receptor beta chain was identified in a study of T-cell reconstitution after alpha-beta-depleted transplantation in children (dated by TCRdb to between 2015 and 2016). Describing the broader study: The study quantitatively tracked T-cell immune reconstitution after TCRalphabeta/CD19-depleted allogeneic hematopoietic cell transplantation in children using TCR repertoire profiling.

In regard to this clonotype: What antigen it recognizes has not been identified. Base qualities are missing; no much larger clone stands one base away.

What the study reported, not specific to this receptor: The apparently early alphabetaT-cell count recovery about two months after transplant was reportedly dependent on only several hundred rapidly expanded clones derived from non-depleted graft cells. Hyperexpanded clone frequencies declined over subsequent months; after one year, T-cell counts and TCRbeta diversity were mostly attributed to newly produced T cells. In some patients, high TCRbeta diversity at day 60 was attributed to recipient T cells and intrathymic progenitors that had survived conditioning.

Library method: PCR. TCRdb names Illumina HiSeq 2500 as the instrument used. To normalize quantification of the TCRbeta repertoire, the TCR libraries were built with molecular barcoding that relied on unique molecular identifiers. Through fastp at Q25 and MiXCR, TCRdb rebuilt clones from the public reads, retaining in-frame beta chains. Duplicate CDR3 protein sequences are folded into a single record with the most common DNA and genes. Recorded for this sample are over 400,000 distinct CDR3 sequences; around 46% of them occurred a single time. The ten largest clonotypes hold under 35% of the sample. From a lookup of the germline V gene, CDR1 and CDR2 are KGHSH and LQKENI. Trimming accounts for 6 bases at V and 5 bases at J, while the number of junction bases matched to no gene is 7. From its cysteine to its phenylalanine, the CDR3 spans 15 amino acids. Only CDR3 DNA remains: 45 bases, in frame from the first base.

What this sample's treatment or condition label stands for: allogeneic hematopoietic cell transplantation with graft depleted of TCRalphabeta T cells and CD19 B cells. Transplant recipients were children who received TCRalphabeta/CD19-depleted allogeneic hematopoietic cell grafts. The material was PBMCs, obtained before TCRalphabeta/CD19-depleted stem cell transplant. The sequence is built from TRBV18 and TRBJ2-1; 10 central bases correspond to TRBD2. The TCR originated in a girl between 2 and 10 years old with aplastic anemia, due to receive a stem cell transplant. Here is the DNA: TGTGCCAGCTCGCTACTAGCGGGAATCGACAATGAGCAGTTCTTC. The translation is CASSLLAGIDNEQFF.